This T cell receptor beta chain was found in a study of OX40 agonist ivuxolimab in advanced cancers. Study at large: Patients in the trial were receiving intravenous ivuxolimab every 2 weeks, at doses of 0.01 to 10 mg/kg. Aged about 23 to 80 with a mean of 60 years, they were under 85% male. Points from the study as a whole: The investigators did not determine what antigen specificity the expanded peripheral T cells had.

Blood was sampled at baseline, cycle 4 day 1, and cycle 7 day 1. Sequencing used immunoSEQ multiplex PCR; TCRdb keeps in-frame clones, though not all of them. The sample carries 77,000 or so clones, 84% recorded once. V was pared by 2 bases and J by 0 bases, with 8 bases between. The CDR3 length is 14 residues. Germline CDR1 SGHAT, CDR2 FQNNGV. The count of this clone is one. Its antigen remains unknown. This chain connects TRBV11-2 to TRBJ2-7; D is unclear. The specimen comprised CD4+ or CD8+ T cells sorted from blood, sampled in a trial of the OX40 agonist ivuxolimab. This TCR was sampled from an adult with an advanced solid tumor such as melanoma, head and neck, liver or kidney cancer. The CDR3 DNA is TGTGCCAGCAGCTTATCGGCAGCCTCCTACGAGCAGTACTTC. This codes for CASSLSAASYEQYF.